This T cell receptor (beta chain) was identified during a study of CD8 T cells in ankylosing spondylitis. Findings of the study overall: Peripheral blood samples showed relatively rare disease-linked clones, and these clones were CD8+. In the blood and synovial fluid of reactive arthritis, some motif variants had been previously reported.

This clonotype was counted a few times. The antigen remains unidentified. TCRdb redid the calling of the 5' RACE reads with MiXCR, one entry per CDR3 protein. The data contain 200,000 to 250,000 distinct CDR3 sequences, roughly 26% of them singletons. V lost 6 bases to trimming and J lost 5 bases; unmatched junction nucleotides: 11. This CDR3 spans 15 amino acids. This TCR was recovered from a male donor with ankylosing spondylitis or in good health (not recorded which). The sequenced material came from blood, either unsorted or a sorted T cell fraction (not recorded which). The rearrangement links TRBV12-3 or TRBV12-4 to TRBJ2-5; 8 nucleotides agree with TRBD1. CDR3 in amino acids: CASRQDRAGGETQYF. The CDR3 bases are TGTGCCAGCAGGCAGGACAGGGCCGGCGGGGAGACCCAGTACTTC.